This T cell receptor beta chain stems from a study of PD-1 blockade in classical Hodgkin lymphoma. Here immunoSEQ multiplex PCR was the method, and the copy in TCRdb shows in-frame clones only, minus some. Among 35,000 to 50,000 clones listed, 60% to 70% were seen once. The CDR3 is 13 amino acids. Germline loops: CDR1 MNHNY, CDR2 SVGAGI (reference sequence). V was pared by 2 bases and J by 8 bases, with 5 bases of the junction left unmatched. The sample's time point: cycle 4 day 1 (C4D1), after 5 to 7 weeks of nivolumab. All patients relapsed after autologous stem cell transplantation, and brentuximab vedotin exposure varied.

This receptor was taken from a human donor with classical Hodgkin lymphoma. Sample: peripheral blood mononuclear cells (PBMCs), taken before the fourth cycle of nivolumab. The chain recombines TRBV6-6 with TRBJ1-1; 7 bases map to TRBD1. CDR3 sequence reads: CASSYEDRREAFF. Written as DNA, the CDR3 is TGTGCCAGCAGTTACGAGGACAGGAGGGAAGCTTTCTTT.